Sequencing of this T cell receptor beta chain was carried out in a study of T cell responses to AZD1222 COVID-19 vaccine. Study-wide points: Unmutated variant regions are reportedly targeted by nearly half of spike-specific TCRs.

The data were produced by immunoSEQ multiplex PCR, yet TCRdb's version contains in-frame clones alone and is incomplete. The table lists 95,000 or so clones, approximately 90% of them singletons, with approximately 9% in the top ten. About this clone: Antigen: not known.

This CDR3 comprises 14 residues. CDR1 and CDR2 (germline): SGHRS, YFSETQ. After removal of 0 bases from V and 9 bases from J, the junction contained 4 bases not matched to a gene. The sample was peripheral blood, taken 28 days after the second AZD1222 dose. This sequence originates from an adult who received the AZD1222 COVID-19 vaccine. This chain links TRBV5-1 with TRBJ2-7; 12 nucleotides line up with TRBD1. The CDR3 is CASSLDGTGGTQYF. The CDR3 DNA follows: TGCGCCAGCAGCTTGGACGGGACAGGGGGCACGCAGTACTTC.